This is a list of T cell receptor beta chains from one sample in a study of shared clonotypes between healthy human individuals. Measured with immunoSEQ multiplex PCR; TCRdb has only the in-frame clones, and not every one. Of 2 million to 2.5 million clones listed, less than 95% are singletons. Sequencing input: naive CD4+ T cells from PBMCs. These receptors came from a man aged 18 to 29 in good health. Some clones in this sample may be carry-over from other donors' samples. Each CDR3 is given without its conserved first and last residue. The listing skips clone size in some rows; elsewhere it reads once, few, many or a size class.

v_gene: TRBV15
abundance: NA
len: 12
j_gene: TRBJ2-7
CDR3aa: ATSLGTRDYEQY

v_gene: TRBV7-8
abundance: NA
len: 12
j_gene: TRBJ2-6
CDR3aa: ASSLFSGANVLT

v_gene: TRBV25-1
abundance: NA
len: 12
j_gene: TRBJ2-3
CDR3aa: ASSEPGGLDTQY

v_gene: TRBV9
abundance: few
len: 14
j_gene: TRBJ2-7
CDR3aa: ASSVGLAESSYEQY

v_gene: TRBV28
abundance: few
len: 11
j_gene: TRBJ2-3
CDR3aa: ASSLGGTDTQY

v_gene: TRBV7-3
abundance: NA
len: 13
j_gene: TRBJ2-2
CDR3aa: ASGPGTFNTGELF

v_gene: TRBV7-2
abundance: NA
len: 13
j_gene: TRBJ1-5
CDR3aa: ASSWTGDSNQPQH

v_gene: TRBV28
abundance: NA
len: 11
j_gene: TRBJ2-1
CDR3aa: ASSSSKGNEQF

v_gene: TRBV21-1
abundance: NA
len: 12
j_gene: TRBJ2-5
CDR3aa: ASSSHIGPPTQY

v_gene: TRBV28
abundance: NA
len: 16
j_gene: TRBJ2-3
CDR3aa: ASSLYPPGGGGTDTQY

v_gene: TRBV30
abundance: NA
len: 15
j_gene: TRBJ2-2
CDR3aa: AWRLVVIQGKAGELF

v_gene: TRBV18
abundance: NA
len: 9
j_gene: TRBJ2-7
CDR3aa: ASSPRDEQY

v_gene: TRBV11-1
abundance: NA
len: 10
j_gene: TRBJ1-1
CDR3aa: ASSLGQTEAF

v_gene: TRBV28
abundance: NA
len: 12
j_gene: TRBJ2-5
CDR3aa: ASSPGGSQETQY

v_gene: TRBV28
abundance: NA
len: 13
j_gene: TRBJ2-3
CDR3aa: ASISTGTSTDTQY

v_gene: TRBV7-2
abundance: NA
len: 11
j_gene: TRBJ2-5
CDR3aa: ASSQAWGETQY

v_gene: TRBV9
abundance: few
len: 14
j_gene: TRBJ1-5
CDR3aa: ASSLGDRGGNQPQH

v_gene: TRBV11-2
abundance: NA
len: 16
j_gene: TRBJ2-1
CDR3aa: ASSLRTSGGSSYNEQF

v_gene: TRBV5-1
abundance: NA
len: 13
j_gene: TRBJ2-3
CDR3aa: ASSLEGAPTDTQY

v_gene: TRBV6-5
abundance: NA
len: 12
j_gene: TRBJ2-2
CDR3aa: ASSFRGGTGELF

v_gene: TRBV19
abundance: NA
len: 10
j_gene: TRBJ2-3
CDR3aa: ASSSRTDTQY

v_gene: TRBV5-4
abundance: NA
len: 11
j_gene: TRBJ2-1
CDR3aa: AARLDKDNEQF

v_gene: TRBV25-1
abundance: NA
len: 14
j_gene: TRBJ2-2
CDR3aa: AIPGHRGENTGELF

v_gene: TRBV7-2
abundance: NA
len: 12
j_gene: TRBJ2-7
CDR3aa: ASSKWGSSYEQY

v_gene: TRBV5-1
abundance: NA
len: 13
j_gene: TRBJ2-3
CDR3aa: ASSLVSLAGDTQY

v_gene: TRBV11-2
abundance: NA
len: 12
j_gene: TRBJ2-2
CDR3aa: ASSRTGKTGELF

v_gene: TRBV2
abundance: NA
len: 11
j_gene: TRBJ1-4
CDR3aa: ASRPTGEVKLF

v_gene: TRBV18
abundance: NA
len: 11
j_gene: TRBJ1-4
CDR3aa: ASSLNPGEKLF

v_gene: TRBV27
abundance: NA
len: 9
j_gene: TRBJ2-7
CDR3aa: ASSLVDEQY

v_gene: TRBV7-9
abundance: NA
len: 12
j_gene: TRBJ1-1
CDR3aa: ASSFRTENTEAF

v_gene: TRBV11-2
abundance: NA
len: 11
j_gene: TRBJ1-4
CDR3aa: ASSTAGHEKLF

v_gene: TRBV5-1
abundance: NA
len: 14
j_gene: TRBJ1-1
CDR3aa: ASSFRQGDTNTEAF

v_gene: TRBV6-1
abundance: NA
len: 13
j_gene: TRBJ1-1
CDR3aa: ASSEPPPMNTEAF

v_gene: TRBV7-8
abundance: NA
len: 12
j_gene: TRBJ1-3
CDR3aa: ASSPGRTGNTIY

v_gene: TRBV25-1
abundance: NA
len: 13
j_gene: TRBJ2-1
CDR3aa: ASSVAGTTYNEQF

v_gene: TRBV9
abundance: NA
len: 13
j_gene: TRBJ2-1
CDR3aa: ASSAGSSYFNEQF

v_gene: TRBV29-1
abundance: once
len: 11
j_gene: TRBJ2-5
CDR3aa: SVDFTNQETQY

v_gene: TRBV5-4
abundance: NA
len: 9
j_gene: TRBJ2-7
CDR3aa: ASSYRAEQY

v_gene: TRBV18
abundance: NA
len: 11
j_gene: TRBJ2-5
CDR3aa: ASSPGGQETQY

v_gene: TRBV6-1
abundance: NA
len: 11
j_gene: TRBJ1-5
CDR3aa: ASEDSRNQPQH

v_gene: TRBV11-1
abundance: NA
len: 12
j_gene: TRBJ2-1
CDR3aa: ASSRAPAYNEQF

v_gene: TRBV5-1
abundance: NA
len: 12
j_gene: TRBJ1-1
CDR3aa: ASSLPGLNTEAF

v_gene: TRBV4-2
abundance: NA
len: 11
j_gene: TRBJ2-4
CDR3aa: ASSPGAGDIQY

v_gene: TRBV5-6
abundance: NA
len: 11
j_gene: TRBJ2-5
CDR3aa: ASSFANQETQY

v_gene: TRBV30
abundance: NA
len: 10
j_gene: TRBJ2-7
CDR3aa: AWSRVPPSLY

v_gene: TRBV7-2
abundance: NA
len: 12
j_gene: TRBJ2-7
CDR3aa: ASSWGIPTYEQY

v_gene: TRBV11-2
abundance: NA
len: 10
j_gene: TRBJ2-1
CDR3aa: ASSLVSTEQF

v_gene: TRBV28
abundance: NA
len: 16
j_gene: TRBJ2-3
CDR3aa: ASSSREPGTSITDTQY

v_gene: TRBV7-2
abundance: NA
len: 14
j_gene: TRBJ2-7
CDR3aa: ASSLGGGGGLYEQY

v_gene: TRBV6-6
abundance: NA
len: 12
j_gene: TRBJ2-7
CDR3aa: ASSYGLAVGEQY

v_gene: TRBV6-1
abundance: NA
len: 14
j_gene: TRBJ2-7
CDR3aa: ASSEGPGTSRGEQY

v_gene: TRBV7-9
abundance: few
len: 9
j_gene: TRBJ1-1
CDR3aa: ATSRETEAF

v_gene: TRBV4-1
abundance: once
len: 14
j_gene: TRBJ2-1
CDR3aa: ASSHSGTSGHNEQF